The rows below give T cell receptor beta chains drawn from one sample of a study of blood T cells in healthy people across ages. TCRdb called the 5' RACE reads again in MiXCR, with one record for every CDR3 protein. Counted here are about 640,000 distinct CDR3 sequences, under 70% occurring once; the ten biggest clones make up approximately 37%. The sample taken for sequencing was blood. The origin of the receptors is a man aged 60-69 years in good health. The CDR3 runs from the conserved cysteine through the conserved F or W. D genes are given only for firm matches. Rows give clone size only sometimes, using once, few, many, or a class for an expanded clone.

size,J,D,V,CDR3,DNA
NA,TRBJ2-1,NA,TRBV7-9,CASSLQGREQFF,TGTGCCAGCAGCTTACAGGGCAGGGAGCAGTTCTTC
few,TRBJ2-1,TRBD2,TRBV18,CASSPQGLAGDEQFF,TGTGCCAGCTCACCCCAAGGACTAGCGGGCGATGAGCAGTTCTTC
NA,TRBJ2-3,NA,TRBV12-3/TRBV12-4,CASSIGTEDTQYF,TGTGCCAGCAGTATCGGGACGGAAGATACGCAGTATTTT
NA,TRBJ1-2,NA,TRBV11-2,CASSLVGGGYGYTF,TGTGCCAGCAGCTTAGTCGGCGGTGGCTACGGCTACACCTTC
NA,TRBJ2-7,TRBD2,TRBV20-1,CSARDPSGRAGYNEQYF,TGCAGTGCTAGAGATCCTAGCGGGAGGGCCGGGTACAATGAGCAGTACTTC
few,TRBJ2-4,TRBD1,TRBV7-2,CASSPRTGKNIQYF,TGTGCCAGCAGCCCCCGGACAGGGAAAAACATTCAGTACTTC
NA,TRBJ2-3,NA,TRBV12-3/TRBV12-4,CASSLRGRTSTDTQYF,TGTGCCAGCAGTTTACGGGGTCGCACTAGCACAGATACGCAGTATTTT
once,TRBJ1-4,NA,TRBV6-6,CASREGFATNEKLFF,TGTGCCAGCAGGGAGGGGTTTGCAACTAATGAAAAACTGTTTTTT
NA,TRBJ2-7,TRBD1,TRBV6-6,CASSSTGEWNEQYF,TGTGCCAGCAGTTCAACAGGGGAATGGAACGAGCAGTACTTC
NA,TRBJ2-2,NA,TRBV6-5,CASSYGPSSNTGELFF,TGTGCCAGCAGTTACGGGCCTTCGTCGAACACCGGGGAGCTGTTTTTT
NA,TRBJ2-7,NA,TRBV20-1,CSAQVSYEQYF,TGCAGTGCGCAGGTCTCCTACGAGCAGTACTTC
NA,TRBJ2-3,NA,TRBV3-1,CASSQLASTDTQYF,TGTGCCAGCAGCCAACTAGCGAGCACAGATACGCAGTATTTT
NA,TRBJ2-7,NA,TRBV29-1,CSAGTAYEQYF,TGCAGCGCCGGGACGGCGTACGAGCAGTACTTC
NA,TRBJ2-1,NA,TRBV6-4,CASSEGSSNEQFF,TGTGCCAGCAGTGAGGGGAGCAGCAATGAGCAGTTCTTC
NA,TRBJ1-5,NA,TRBV6-6,CASSSASNQPQHF,TGTGCCAGCAGTTCGGCTAGCAATCAGCCCCAGCATTTT
NA,TRBJ2-5,TRBD1,TRBV28,CASISGTGLREQYF,TGTGCCAGCATCTCAGGGACAGGGCTTAGGGAGCAGTACTTC
many,TRBJ2-5,NA,TRBV12-3/TRBV12-4,CASSQWGQAETQYF,TGTGCCAGCAGTCAATGGGGTCAGGCCGAGACCCAGTACTTC
NA,TRBJ1-2,NA,TRBV7-9,CSSTGANYGYTF,TGTTCCAGCACGGGGGCTAACTATGGCTACACCTTC
NA,TRBJ1-3,NA,TRBV14,CASSQEGDGVRNTIYF,TGTGCCAGCAGCCAAGAAGGAGACGGCGTTCGGAACACCATATATTTT
NA,TRBJ2-5,TRBD2,TRBV20-1,CSASGLAGEFQETQYF,TGCAGTGCTAGCGGACTAGCGGGGGAATTCCAAGAGACCCAGTACTTC
many,TRBJ2-5,TRBD2,TRBV7-2,CASSPRTSGQETQYF,TGTGCCAGCAGCCCGAGGACTAGCGGACAAGAGACCCAGTACTTC
NA,TRBJ1-2,NA,TRBV4-1,CASSQDLARRFYGYTF,TGCGCCAGCAGCCAAGATCTAGCCAGGAGATTCTATGGCTACACCTTC
few,TRBJ2-7,TRBD1,TRBV3-1,CASSRETGGHEQYF,TGTGCCAGCAGCCGAGAGACAGGGGGCCACGAGCAGTACTTC
few,TRBJ2-7,NA,TRBV3-1,CASSQEGVREQYF,TGTGCCAGCAGCCAAGAGGGGGTACGTGAGCAGTACTTC
NA,TRBJ2-5,NA,TRBV6-1,CASSEKTAQETQYF,TGTGCCAGCAGTGAAAAAACAGCACAAGAGACCCAGTACTTC
medium-sized,TRBJ2-1,TRBD2,TRBV4-1,CASSQGGGSYNEQFF,TGCGCCAGCAGCCAAGGCGGGGGTTCCTACAATGAGCAGTTCTTC
NA,TRBJ1-4,NA,TRBV7-9,CASSPTSGASGNEKLFF,TGTGCCAGCAGCCCCACTAGCGGGGCGTCTGGGAATGAAAAACTGTTTTTT
NA,TRBJ1-2,TRBD1,TRBV7-9,CASSHLSLTGGAGYTF,TGTGCCAGCAGTCACTTATCCCTCACAGGGGGCGCTGGCTACACCTTC
NA,TRBJ2-3,NA,TRBV2,CASNADSTTDTQYF,TGTGCCAGCAACGCAGACTCTACCACAGATACGCAGTATTTT
NA,TRBJ2-1,TRBD2,TRBV3-1,CASSQTSGTYNEQFF,TGTGCCAGCAGCCAGACTAGCGGGACCTACAATGAGCAGTTCTTC
NA,TRBJ1-1,NA,TRBV7-2,CASSFGRTEAFF,TGTGCCAGCAGCTTTGGGCGGACTGAAGCTTTCTTT
few,TRBJ2-5,TRBD2,TRBV12-3/TRBV12-4,CASSLGGGKETQYF,TGTGCCAGCAGTTTGGGGGGGGGTAAAGAGACCCAGTACTTC
few,TRBJ2-7,NA,TRBV5-1,CASSSRAGALNEQYF,TGCGCCAGCAGCTCAAGGGCGGGGGCGCTAAACGAGCAGTACTTC
NA,TRBJ2-3,NA,TRBV10-3,CATWITDTQYF,TGTGCCACCTGGATCACAGATACGCAGTATTTT
NA,TRBJ2-5,NA,TRBV29-1,CSGEGTRETQYF,TGCAGCGGTGAGGGGACAAGAGAGACCCAGTACTTC
many,TRBJ2-5,TRBD2,TRBV24-1,CATSDFSSGGPETQYF,TGTGCCACCAGTGATTTCTCCAGCGGGGGTCCAGAGACCCAGTACTTC
once,TRBJ2-7,NA,TRBV6-1,CASSEVSLYEQYF,TGTGCCAGCAGTGAAGTTTCGCTCTACGAGCAGTACTTC
NA,TRBJ1-5,NA,TRBV7-2,CASSPMVGGNQPQHF,TGTGCCAGCAGCCCGATGGTGGGGGGGAACCAGCCCCAGCATTTT
NA,TRBJ2-1,TRBD1,TRBV18,CASSPFGDRNNEQFF,TGTGCCAGCTCACCATTTGGGGACAGAAACAATGAGCAGTTCTTC
NA,TRBJ2-4,NA,TRBV12-3/TRBV12-4,CASSLNRGGVQYF,TGTGCCAGCAGTTTGAACAGGGGGGGGGTTCAGTACTTC
few,TRBJ2-7,TRBD2,TRBV3-1,CASSHERGGIYEQYF,TGTGCCAGCAGCCACGAGCGGGGGGGCATCTACGAGCAGTACTTC
NA,TRBJ2-3,NA,TRBV5-1,CASSFRAPGTDTQYF,TGCGCCAGCAGCTTCAGAGCCCCGGGAACAGATACGCAGTATTTT
few,TRBJ1-4,TRBD1,TRBV27,CASSQTGVNEKLFF,TGTGCCAGCAGCCAAACAGGGGTTAATGAAAAACTGTTTTTT
NA,TRBJ2-7,NA,TRBV5-1,CASSLSANSYEQYF,TGCGCCAGCAGCTTGAGCGCCAACTCCTACGAGCAGTACTTC
few,TRBJ1-3,TRBD1,TRBV20-1,CSAAPRQGASGGGNTIYF,TGCAGTGCCGCACCCCGGCAGGGGGCATCTGGAGGGGGAAACACCATATATTTT
NA,TRBJ2-7,NA,TRBV20-1,CSASTYEQYF,TGCAGTGCGTCAACCTACGAGCAGTACTTC
NA,TRBJ2-1,NA,TRBV5-8,CASSLHAPDEQFF,TGTGCCAGCAGCTTGCACGCGCCCGATGAGCAGTTCTTC
NA,TRBJ1-4,NA,TRBV12-3/TRBV12-4,CASSPQGGEEKLFF,TGTGCCAGCAGCCCCCAGGGAGGGGAGGAAAAACTGTTTTTT
NA,TRBJ2-1,NA,TRBV12-5,CASGLVAYNEQFF,TGTGCTAGTGGTTTGGTTGCCTACAATGAGCAGTTCTTC
NA,TRBJ2-4,NA,TRBV4-1,CASSQAQGQGTKNIQYF,TGCGCCAGCAGCCAGGCCCAGGGGCAGGGAACAAAAAACATTCAGTACTTC
few,TRBJ2-5,NA,TRBV5-1,CASTLGGGGEVKTQYF,TGCGCCAGCACCCTGGGTGGTGGGGGCGAAGTGAAGACCCAGTACTTC
NA,TRBJ2-3,NA,TRBV20-1,CSAIGGGVDTQYF,TGCAGTGCCATAGGGGGGGGCGTAGATACGCAGTATTTT
few,TRBJ2-1,TRBD2,TRBV9,CASSVLAGGPDNEQFF,TGTGCCAGCAGCGTTCTAGCGGGGGGGCCGGACAATGAGCAGTTCTTC